The sequence of this TCR beta chain was determined in a study of blood T cells in healthy people across ages (dated by TCRdb to the mid-2010s). General notes on the study: Template switching captured roughly one uniquely barcoded TCR beta cDNA molecule per two T cells in model experiments. The study measured age-related changes in TCR beta repertoire diversity using deep sequencing normalized with unique cDNA molecular identifiers. Four age groups were formed from the donors: young (average about 15 years), middle-aged (around 40), aged (more than 55) and long-lived (approximately 78). To avoid experimental bias, donors of different ages were randomly spread across the sequencing lanes. For two donors (one aged 18 to 30 and one aged 80 or older), the study analyzed two additional independent replicas of 1 million unique cDNA reads from the same blood draw.

Systemically healthy Caucasian individuals from Russia, 39 in total and aged roughly 6 to 100 years, were included as donors. Around 9.8 milliliters of peripheral blood were collected from each donor into EDTA-treated Vacutainer tubes. PBMCs were isolated by Ficoll-Paque density-gradient centrifugation, with at least 7 million obtained per sample. Trizol reagent was used to extract total RNA from the PBMCs, yielding at least 6 micrograms per sample. The percentages of naive CD45RAhigh/CD27high T cells were determined by flow cytometry on a PBMC aliquot from every donor. CDR1 and CDR2 are drawn from the germline V gene: MDHEN, SYDVKM. The CDR3 holds 13 amino acids from the cysteine to the phenylalanine. CDR3 DNA only is kept here, 39 bases in frame from base 1. V loses 6 bases, J loses 6 bases, and the germline ends lie 12 bases apart. Results and caveats for the whole study, not just this receptor: The percentage of naive T cells measured by flow cytometry correlated strongly with observed TCR beta diversity. Observed TCR beta diversity per million T cells fell roughly linearly with age, and a significant reduction was already apparent by age roughly 40. Because the CMV infection status of the donors was unknown, age-related changes in expanded clonotypes may potentially have been confounded. Since profiling was done on bulk unsorted PBMCs, naive and antigen-experienced compartments could not be conclusively compared. Total diversity estimates from one million sequenced T cells were considered lower bounds and underestimates. Compared with the aged group, the long-lived group had more naive CD4+ T cells, fewer expanded clones and increased TCR diversity, suggesting age selection.

Library creation used 5' RACE. Instrument used: Illumina HiSeq 2500. A second PCR of roughly 7 to 11 cycles was performed with a sample-barcoded 5' primer and a J-beta primer mix. Each TCR beta cDNA molecule received a unique molecular identifier from a template-switch 5' adaptor carrying 12 random nucleotides. Each sample yielded at least 2.5 million CDR3-containing paired-end reads. All of the RNA was converted into first-strand cDNA using the Mint cDNA synthesis kit, with a TRBC-specific oligonucleotide serving as the primer. Following uracil-DNA glycosylase treatment, all cDNA underwent a first 18-cycle PCR with the universal primers M1SS and BC2_uni_R. The authors' analysis ran thus. Normalization of each sample was performed by random selection of 1 million high-quality reads, each carrying a distinct molecular identifier. Reads sharing molecular identifiers were discarded rather than binned into consensus sequences. MiTCR, with a Q25 quality threshold and the strictest error-elimination algorithm, was used for CDR3 identification, clonotype clustering and error correction. A nonparametric unseen species model with Euler transformation was used to estimate a lower bound on total TCR beta diversity. The public reads were reanalyzed by TCRdb: fastp trimming at Q25, MiXCR alignment, in-frame beta chains only. Rows with a matching CDR3 protein are joined into one entry that keeps the most common DNA and genes. These V and J calls derive from TCRdb rather than the authors' analysis. The sample contains approximately 800,000 distinct CDR3 sequences, more than 45% of them found a single time. Around 22% of the sample lies in the top ten.

Turning to this clonotype: No cognate antigen has been identified for it. Base qualities are not at hand, and no much larger clone is one base apart.

The source of this sequence is a man under 40 in good health. The sequenced sample consisted of blood. Recombination joined TRBV28 with TRBJ2-4, with the D gene uncertain. Here is the DNA: TGTGCCAGCAGGGGCCAGAGCCGAAACATTCAGTACTTC. It translates as CASRGQSRNIQYF.